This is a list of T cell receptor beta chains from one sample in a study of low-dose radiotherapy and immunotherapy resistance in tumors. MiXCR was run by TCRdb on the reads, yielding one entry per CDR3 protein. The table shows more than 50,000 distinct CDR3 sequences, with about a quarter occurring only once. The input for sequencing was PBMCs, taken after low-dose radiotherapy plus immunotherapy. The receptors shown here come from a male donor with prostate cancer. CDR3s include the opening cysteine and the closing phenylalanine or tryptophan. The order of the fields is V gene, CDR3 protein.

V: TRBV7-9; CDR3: CASSFWGQQETQYF
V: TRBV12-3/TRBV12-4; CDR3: CASSLVWTKTNYGYTF
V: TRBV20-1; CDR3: CSASLGRGTEAFF
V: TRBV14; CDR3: CASSQAWGRGTDTQYF
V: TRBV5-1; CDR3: CASSVRGQTYQETQYF
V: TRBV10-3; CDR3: CAISEFEEWSQYF
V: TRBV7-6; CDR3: CASSSGLAGAPSTDTQYF
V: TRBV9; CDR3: CASSVAFRVGSGANVLTF
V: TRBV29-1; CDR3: CSVGEPGLASYEQYF
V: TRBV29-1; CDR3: CSATTGAGYYEQYF
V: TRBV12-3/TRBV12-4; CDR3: CASSPRGTASTDTQYF
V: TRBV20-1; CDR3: CSGTSGGAAGANVLTF
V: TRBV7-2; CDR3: CASSLAWGGNQPQHF
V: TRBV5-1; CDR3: CASSLEQLSYNSPLHF
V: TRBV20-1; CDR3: CSAEDRTASYEQYF
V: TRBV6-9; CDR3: CASSWSGADYEQYF
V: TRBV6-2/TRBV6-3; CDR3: CASSYRASGPYNEQFF
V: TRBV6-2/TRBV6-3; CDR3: CASSWQDLNYGYTF
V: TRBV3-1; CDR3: CASSARDRKGNTIYF
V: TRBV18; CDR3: CASSPARGSYNEQFF
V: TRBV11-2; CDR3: CASSGGLFHRSYNEQFF
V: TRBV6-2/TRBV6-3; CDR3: CASSDRTTSSYEQYF
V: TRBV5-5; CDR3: CASSSGGLAGGIEQFF
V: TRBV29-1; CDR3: CSVEDRSFSTDTQYF
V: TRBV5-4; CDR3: CASSVTGVNSPLHF
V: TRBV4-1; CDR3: CASSQGLAVTDTQYF
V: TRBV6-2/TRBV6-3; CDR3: CASRSGGSNQPQHF
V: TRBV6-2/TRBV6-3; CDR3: CASSYSAGVFEQYF
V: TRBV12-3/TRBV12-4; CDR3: CASSLRRGYEQYF
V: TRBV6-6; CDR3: CASTMDRGSYNEQFF
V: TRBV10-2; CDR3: CASSRSADVPYEQYF
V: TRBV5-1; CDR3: CASSLERVSTEAFF
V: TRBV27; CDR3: CASSPRTGSSGYTF
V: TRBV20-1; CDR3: CSARTLGVDTQYF
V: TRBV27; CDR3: CASIGRRTGGPRDEQYF
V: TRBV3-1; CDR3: CASSQDPTPSEQYF
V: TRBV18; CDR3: CASSPTSGEQFF
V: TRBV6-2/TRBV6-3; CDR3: CASSRENDQPQHF
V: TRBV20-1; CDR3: CSASLVGSGQFF
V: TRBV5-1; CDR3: CASSLWGQGDTQYF